The sequence of this T cell receptor (beta chain) was determined in a study of blood T cell repertoires in COVID-19. Study context: Sources were T cells, B-cell-depleted T cells, or PBMCs; the material itself was cDNA or gDNA.

Under the authors' procedure: Reference gene primer amplification gave estimated nucleated cell counts. The table came from immunoSEQ multiplex PCR; TCRdb's copy has only in-frame clones and leaves some out. From that table come the V and J calls and clone size; the DNA was used to work out D and trimming. The table shows a few hundred thousand clones, with around 90% occurring only once. This clone occurred many times. The receptor was isolated from a man in his forties with acute or convalescent COVID-19. Sample: peripheral blood.

The CDR3 nucleotides are TGTGCCAGCAGCTTCGGGACAGGGATCCCCGGGGAGCTGTTTTTT. This sequence encodes CASSFGTGIPGELFF. The chain uses TRBV3-1 (or the pseudogene TRBV3-2) and TRBJ2-2, with 9 nucleotides matching TRBD1. The V segment lost 5 bases and the J segment 6 bases; nucleotides outside the gene matches: 7. Germline CDR1 LGHDT, CDR2 YNNKEL (reference sequence). The CDR3 consists of 15 residues.